This T cell receptor beta chain came from a study of blood T cell repertoires in COVID-19. About the study: Italy, Spain and the United States were the sources of the convalescent and acute COVID-19 samples.

Clones were sequenced by immunoSEQ multiplex PCR, and TCRdb holds only the in-frame ones, with some missing. The sample consists of more than 300,000 clones, under 90% of them appearing once. The clonotype was recovered from a woman aged 25-40 years with COVID-19, enrolled during active disease. Sequenced input: peripheral blood.

This CDR3 is CASSYRGTGYNEQFF. DNA of the CDR3: TGTGCCAGCAGTTACCGAGGGACAGGGTACAATGAGCAGTTCTTC. This chain connects TRBV6-5 to TRBJ2-1; the match to TRBD1 covers 9 bases. V dropped 2 bases and J dropped 4; count of bases not matched to a gene: 3. The CDR3 contains 15 residues. CDR1 and CDR2 from the germline V gene are MNHEY and SVGAGI.